Shown below are 25 T cell receptor beta chains from a single sample sequenced in a study of cytomegalovirus exposure and HLA in healthy donors. The PCR ran on 60 Vbeta and 13 Jbeta primers. The table came from immunoSEQ multiplex PCR; TCRdb's copy has only in-frame clones and leaves some out. The repertoire holds roughly 230,000 clones, with about 93% as singletons. The sequencing sample was made of PBMCs. Receptor source: a girl aged 2 to 9 in good health and CMV-seronegative.

V and J are TRBV14 and TRBJ1-4, with D maybe TRBD1 (6 bases). Germline V gives CDR1 SGHDN, CDR2 FVKESK. There are 15 residues in the CDR3. The ends were cut back, 4 bases at V and 6 bases at J, with 15 bases in the middle. CDR3 bases: TGTGCCAGCAGCCCCTTAGGGGGGGGCGATGAAAAACTGTTTTTT. Its translation is CASSPLGGGDEKLFF.

In DNA, the CDR3 is TGTGCCACCAAGACAGGGGGTCATGATGAGCAGTACTTC. Its protein product is CATKTGGHDEQYF. The rearrangement uses TRBV10-3 and TRBJ2-7, with TRBD1 matching 9 bases. The CDR3 totals 13 residues. Per the germline V gene, CDR1 is ENHRY and CDR2 is SYGVKD. Germline trimming cut 10 bases from V and 7 bases from J; bases unmatched to any gene: 11.

This clone was seen once. This chain joins TRBV30 and TRBJ2-7; TRBD2 might be the D (5 bases). The CDR3 loop spans 14 amino acids. Germline loops: CDR1 GTSNPN, CDR2 SVGIG (reference sequence). V lost 2 bases to trimming and J lost 7 bases, with 18 bases between them. This chain's CDR3 is CAWSTSGSFGEQYF. The CDR3 DNA reads TGTGCCTGGAGTACTTCGGGGTCCTTTGGGGAGCAGTACTTC. The full variable domain, in which reference TRBV30 and TRBJ2-7 provide the parts outside the CDR3, is SQTIHQWPATLVQPVGSPLSLECTVEGTSNPNLYWYRQAAGRGLQLLFYSVGIGQISSEVPQNLSASRPQDRQFILSSKKLLLSDSGFYLCAWSTSGSFGEQYFGPGTRLTVT.

This chain links TRBV5-6 with TRBJ2-7; 9 positions match TRBD1. CDR1 and CDR2 (germline): SGHDT, YYEEEE. The V and J ends lost 4 bases and 6 bases, in that order; junction bases with no gene match: 8. The CDR3 sequence is 14 residues long. The CDR3 protein is CASSPGQGIGEQYF. The CDR3 region has the DNA TGTGCCAGCAGCCCGGGACAGGGTATTGGCGAGCAGTACTTC.

The rearrangement joins TRBV10-3 to TRBJ1-1; TRBD1 matches at 7 bases. V lost 5 bases and J lost 4; bases outside the gene matches: 10. The CDR3 totals 15 residues. The germline V gene encodes CDR1 ENHRY and CDR2 SYGVKD. The CDR3 DNA is TGTGCCATCAGTCAACAGGGGAAAGTTGGCACTGAAGCTTTCTTT. Translated, it gives CAISQQGKVGTEAFF.

This chain connects TRBV6-1 to TRBJ1-4, with 8 bases identical to TRBD1. The CDR3 length is 15 residues. CDR1 MNHNS and CDR2 SASEGT come from the germline V gene. Trimming took 5 bases from V and 3 from J; bases not matched to a gene: 5. CDR3 sequence: CASSFPRGPNEKLFF. CDR3 DNA sequence: TGTGCCAGCAGTTTCCCCAGGGGGCCTAATGAAAAACTGTTTTTT.

This clone showed up just a few times. The rearrangement joins TRBV5-4 to TRBJ2-1, with D maybe TRBD1 (5 bases). Germline V gene lookup returns CDR1 SGHNT and CDR2 YYREEE (reference sequence). Trimming pared 5 bases from V and 3 bases from J, leaving 18 bases between. The CDR3 extends over 16 amino acids. The CDR3 sequence is CASSAPQVSGYNEQFF. The CDR3 DNA reads TGTGCCAGCAGTGCCCCACAGGTCTCAGGCTACAATGAGCAGTTCTTC.

The rearrangement uses TRBV4-2 and TRBJ2-3; 11 positions agree with TRBD2. With V trimmed by 4 bases and J by 4 bases, 7 bases remained unmatched. Germline V gene data show CDR1 as LGHNA and CDR2 as YNFKEQ. This CDR3 has 16 residues. The CDR3 DNA follows: TGTGCCAGCAGCCCCGAGGTGGGACTAGCGGCAGATACGCAGTATTTT. Translation: CASSPEVGLAADTQYF.

This chain joins TRBV11-1 and TRBJ2-3, with 8 nucleotides matching TRBD2. J was trimmed by 6 bases and V by 5 bases; bases with no gene match: 13. Germline V gene sequence: CDR1 SGHAT, CDR2 FQDESV (reference sequence). The CDR3 consists of 16 residues. The CDR3 DNA sequence: TGTGCCAGCAGCCACAGGAGCGGACTAGCTTATGATACGCAGTATTTT. Encoded protein: CASSHRSGLAYDTQYF. Full variable domain (remainder filled in from reference TRBV11-1 and TRBJ2-3): EAEVAQSPRYKITEKSQAVAFWCDPISGHATLYWYRQILGQGPELLVQFQDESVVDDSQLPKDRFSAERLKGVDSTLKIQPAELGDSAMYLCASSHRSGLAYDTQYFGPGTRLTVL.

This chain uses TRBV27 with TRBJ2-1, with TRBD1 matching 7 bases. With V trimmed by 2 bases and J by 8 bases, 9 bases remained unmatched. Germline CDR1 is MNHEY and CDR2 is SMNVEV (reference sequence). The CDR3 is 15 amino acids. The CDR3 sequence: CASSLKGGSRYEQFF. DNA for the CDR3: TGTGCCAGCAGTTTAAAAGGGGGCAGCCGCTATGAGCAGTTCTTC.

The chain has TRBV6-1 and TRBJ2-7; D may be TRBD1 (5 bases). In germline, CDR1 is MNHNS, CDR2 SASEGT. V was clipped by 7 bases and J by 2 bases, with 15 bases between them. This CDR3 spans 14 amino acids. CDR3 nucleotides: TGTGCCAGCAAAGAAATACAGGTAACCTACGAGCAGTACTTC. Residues: CASKEIQVTYEQYF.

V gene TRBV4-1 combines with J gene TRBJ2-7, with 7 bases aligning to TRBD2. Germline loops: CDR1 MGHRA, CDR2 YSYEKL. V shed 4 bases and J 6 bases; nucleotides not matched to a gene: 12. The CDR3 extends over 15 amino acids. The CDR3 DNA sequence: TGCGCCAGCAGCCCTGGTACGCAGCGGGATTTCGAGCAGTACTTC. Translation: CASSPGTQRDFEQYF.

The chain employs TRBV11-2 and TRBJ1-1; no firm D call. Germline V gives CDR1 SGHAT, CDR2 FQNNGV. This CDR3 spans 12 amino acids. V lost 2 bases, J lost 1 base, and 2 bases lay in between. The CDR3: CASSLQNTEAFF. The CDR3 bases are TGTGCCAGCAGCTTACAGAACACTGAAGCTTTCTTT.

The chain joins TRBV5-4 to TRBJ2-2; the match to TRBD2 covers 14 bases. CDR3 length: 18 amino acids. Losses at the gene ends were 0 bases for V and 2 bases for J; bases not matched to a gene: 3. From germline, CDR1 is SGHNT and CDR2 YYREEE (reference sequence). The CDR3 DNA reads TGTGCCAGCAGCTTGGGACTAGCGGGGGGGAAAAACACCGGGGAGCTGTTTTTT. This gives the protein CASSLGLAGGKNTGELFF.

The chain employs TRBV7-2 and TRBJ2-3; TRBD2 aligns across 10 bases. Germline V gene data show CDR1 as SGHTA and CDR2 as FQGNSA. This CDR3 has 17 amino acids. J lost 2 bases, V lost 2 bases, and 7 bases had no gene match. The chain's CDR3 is CASSLFLAGAPTDTQYF. In DNA, the CDR3 is TGTGCCAGCAGCTTATTCCTAGCGGGGGCCCCCACAGATACGCAGTATTTT.

The V call is TRBV27, the J call TRBJ1-5; 9 bases fit TRBD1. CDR3 length: 17 residues. The V gene's germline CDR1 is MNHEY and CDR2 SMNVEV (reference sequence). V lost 10 bases, J lost 0 bases, and 13 bases stayed unmatched. In DNA form, the CDR3 reads TGTGCCAACCTGGGACAGGGCGAAGGTCTTAGCAATCAGCCCCAGCATTTT. It codes for CANLGQGEGLSNQPQHF.

The chain has TRBV10-3 and TRBJ2-7, with 9 bases that match TRBD1. Trimming took 4 bases from V and 6 from J; bases not matched to a gene: 10. Germline V gives CDR1 ENHRY, CDR2 SYGVKD. CDR3 length: 15 amino acids. This CDR3 reads CAISGEGQGALEQYF. The DNA of the CDR3 is TGTGCCATCAGTGGAGAGGGACAGGGAGCCCTCGAGCAGTACTTC.

This clone has more than one count but fewer than ten. V is TRBV9 and J is TRBJ1-4; tentative D call: TRBD1 (5 bases). The CDR3 spans 14 residues. The V and J ends lost 6 bases and 7 bases respectively, with 16 bases between them. Germline V CDR1 and CDR2: SGDLS, YYNGEE. The CDR3 spells CASNTGLTGEKLFF. The DNA of the CDR3 is TGTGCCAGCAACACGGGACTTACTGGTGAAAAACTGTTTTTT.

This chain joins TRBV4-1 and TRBJ1-3; 7 positions agree with TRBD1. This CDR3 has 16 residues. V lost 0 bases, J lost 3 bases, and 5 bases stayed unmatched. Germline CDR1 is MGHRA and CDR2 is YSYEKL. CDR3 sequence: CASSQDLRGSGNTIYF. The DNA for the CDR3 is TGCGCCAGCAGCCAAGATCTCAGGGGGAGTGGAAACACCATATATTTT.

This clone was seen more than once but under ten times. The chain uses TRBV6-6 and TRBJ1-1; possibly TRBD1 for D (5 bases). The germline CDR1 and CDR2 sequences are MNHNY and SVGAGI (reference sequence). V was cut by 6 bases and J by 0 bases, with 11 bases left in between. CDR3 length: 14 residues. The chain's CDR3 is CASSPRGLNTEAFF. The CDR3 DNA reads as TGTGCCAGCAGCCCCCGGGGGTTGAACACTGAAGCTTTCTTT.

This clone occurred once. The chain couples TRBV10-3 to TRBJ1-1; 10 bases agree with TRBD1. This CDR3 has 13 amino acids. In germline, CDR1 is ENHRY, CDR2 SYGVKD. Trimming removed 10 bases from V and 3 bases from J; junction bases left unmatched: 5. The CDR3 spells CATAGQGDTEAFF. The CDR3 region has the DNA TGTGCCACCGCCGGACAGGGGGACACTGAAGCTTTCTTT.

On this clone itself: Other DNA variants within this sample encode the same CDR3. This chain connects TRBV11-3 to TRBJ2-7; D is possibly TRBD2 (5 bases). CDR1 is SGHNT, CDR2 YENEEA, per germline. The length of the CDR3 is 14 residues. Trimming left V 5 bases short and J 0 bases short, with 11 bases between. This CDR3 is CASSPSGSSYEQYF. CDR3 nucleotide sequence: TGTGCCAGCAGCCCTTCGGGGAGCTCCTACGAGCAGTACTTC.

The V call is TRBV29-1, the J call TRBJ1-2; 7 bases agree with TRBD1. CDR1 and CDR2 from the germline V gene are SQVTM and ANQGSEA. CDR3 length: 16 amino acids. Losses at the gene ends were 0 bases for V and 0 bases for J; bases not matched to a gene: 7. CDR3 sequence: CSVEDPDRTTNYGYTF. The CDR3 nucleotides are TGCAGCGTTGAAGATCCGGACAGGACAACTAACTATGGCTACACCTTC.

The chain links TRBV10-2 to TRBJ2-3, with 9 bases matching TRBD1. This CDR3 spans 16 amino acids. The germline CDR1 and CDR2 sequences are WSHSY and SAAADI. Trimming at V came to 8 bases and at J to 3 bases, leaving 12 bases not matched to a gene. The CDR3 nucleotides read TGCGCCAGCGTCCGGGACAGGGAAGGGAAGACAGATACGCAGTATTTT. It is translated as CASVRDREGKTDTQYF.

CDR3 sequence (DNA): TGTGCCAGCAGCCCCCGGACAGCCTCCTACGAGCAGTACTTC. As protein: CASSPRTASYEQYF. The rearrangement joins TRBV9 to TRBJ2-7; TRBD1 is a possible D gene (6 bases). Trimming stripped 4 bases from V and 0 bases from J, with 11 bases between. Germline CDR1 is SGDLS and CDR2 is YYNGEE. The CDR3 contains 14 residues.